These T cell receptor beta chains were read from a single sample in a study of blood T cells in healthy people across ages. TCRdb processed the 5' RACE reads anew with MiXCR; each CDR3 protein has one entry. The profile shows hundreds of thousands of distinct CDR3 sequences, roughly 35% of them singletons. Sequenced material: blood. Receptor source: a man younger than 30 in good health. Each CDR3 is given with its conserved first and last residue. The listing skips clone size in some rows; elsewhere it reads once, few, many or a size class.

clone_size v_call cdr3_aa
few TRBV20-1 CSARDPFQGNEQFF
once TRBV28 CASSFSGPTSEAFF
- TRBV4-2 CASSREGAFNTGELFF
- TRBV28 CASTPPGGGDGELFF
many TRBV4-2 CASSQDLGSDTQYF
many TRBV20-1 CSAPQPRTGLTDTQYF
many TRBV6-6 CASSYQRVGEQYF
- TRBV6-5 CASSSPRRLNTEAFF
- TRBV11-3 CASSLQEEGGEQFF
- TRBV12-3/TRBV12-4 CASSLSRQAFF
- TRBV9 CASSRRGTVGPDTQYF
few TRBV10-2 CASRSDRSDGYTF
- TRBV12-3/TRBV12-4 CASNPELGGGYTF
many TRBV12-3/TRBV12-4 CASAGRGLSTGYTF
few TRBV9 CASSVVALAGIEAFF
- TRBV7-2 CASSQRTGANSPLHF
- TRBV6-2/TRBV6-3 CASSYSRDTPSYEQYF
few TRBV12-3/TRBV12-4 CASSPQGSEQFF
- TRBV29-1 CSVNRGSYEQYF
few TRBV6-1 CATQTPTWTGELFF
- TRBV20-1 CSAREDRGYNGYTF
- TRBV9 CASSVETGNTEAFF
few TRBV20-1 CSAREGGMNTEAFF
- TRBV27 CASSLSVRRVNNEQFF
- TRBV6-6 CASSSHANEQFF
- TRBV3-1 CASSQVHKGGSPLHF
- TRBV7-6 CASSLEVGNQPQHF
- TRBV19 CASSYGTSGASPSYNEQFF
- TRBV20-1 CSARVQGYGNQPQHF
few TRBV6-6 CASRPRSSYNEQYF
- TRBV11-2 CASSPRQGTYEQYF
- TRBV15 CATRTGIVDQPQHF
few TRBV29-1 CSVEGGQGRVGYGYTF
- TRBV2 CASTGAPSDEQFF
- TRBV2 CASSRTGVAGELFF
few TRBV12-3/TRBV12-4 CASSRREGRNEQFF
- TRBV27 CASGEGLLGEKLFF
many TRBV6-5 CASSFQPRQHYGYTF
many TRBV6-2/TRBV6-3 CASSYSYGSSTDTQYF
- TRBV7-9 CASSLGDGIYGYTF
- TRBV18 CASSPAQGPYTDTQYF
few TRBV20-1 CSARGLSSQETQYF
- TRBV5-1 CATSRGILQSGKNIQYF
many TRBV20-1 CSARLPGETQYF
few TRBV15 CATSRASRGTKNIQYF
- TRBV11-2 CASSYLYEQFF
- TRBV20-1 CSARIPTRTSSYEQYF
- TRBV10-3 CAVSEPGTGRPQHF
- TRBV27 CASRVSGLRRGGDQFF
once TRBV6-2/TRBV6-3 CASSYRRDVVNTEAFF
few TRBV5-5 CASSLVSGSRTDTQYF